This T cell receptor (beta chain) derives from a study of blood T cell repertoires in COVID-19. About the research overall: PBMCs, B-cell-depleted T cells, or T cells were the source of the cDNA or gDNA that made up the material.

Germline loops: CDR1 SGDLS, CDR2 YYNGEE. V shed 2 bases, J shed 4 bases, and the junction held 7 bases outside the gene matches. The CDR3 is 17 amino acids. Assay used: immunoSEQ multiplex PCR; TCRdb lists only in-frame clones, some missing. The data hold about 68,000 clones, with 87% observed a single time. The sample taken for sequencing was peripheral blood. This sequence joins TRBV9 and TRBJ2-1; 12 bases line up with TRBD2. This TCR derives from a woman aged 50 to 60 with COVID-19, enrolled during active disease. The CDR3 coding sequence is TGTGCCAGCAGCGTGGAACCGACTAGCGGGAGATACAATGAGCAGTTCTTC. Translating gives CASSVEPTSGRYNEQFF.